One sample yielded the 14 T cell receptor beta chains listed below, sequenced in a study of post-analysis software for immune sequencing data. Findings and caveats of the study: Among 5 or 6 TRBV segments more frequent in patients than controls were TRBV5-6, TRBV5-1 and TRBV20-1.

Their specific antigens are unknown. Sequencing libraries made from TCR beta cDNA carried unique molecular identifiers. TCRdb analysed the PCR reads with MiXCR anew, one entry per CDR3 protein. Here the sample spans about 540,000 distinct CDR3 sequences, around 36% being singletons. Sequenced sample: blood. All receptors come from a girl aged 2-17 years with multiple sclerosis.

This sequence joins TRBV12-3 or TRBV12-4 and TRBJ2-5; the D gene is possibly TRBD2 (6 bases). V lost 5 bases, J lost 2 bases, and 18 bases lay in between. The length of the CDR3 is 16 residues. The CDR3 DNA reads TGTGCCAGCAGTACCCTGACTGGCGGGGCTCAAGAGACCCAGTACTTC. Residues: CASSTLTGGAQETQYF.

In this sample, this clonotype turned up many times. The chain couples TRBV20-1 to TRBJ2-5; TRBD2 matches 8 bases. The trim removed 1 base at V and 5 bases at J, leaving 6 bases unmatched. The CDR3 spans 14 residues. Germline values: CDR1 DFQATT, CDR2 SNEGSKA (reference sequence). The CDR3 spells CSARVAGGGETQYF. The CDR3 DNA reads as TGCAGTGCTAGAGTGGCGGGGGGCGGCGAGACCCAGTACTTC.

The table lists this clonotype with a count of one. The chain employs TRBV14 and TRBJ2-5; maybe TRBD2 (7 bases). The CDR3 has 15 residues. The germline V and J ends were trimmed by 4 bases and 2 bases, with 14 bases remaining between them. Germline V CDR1 and CDR2: SGHDN, FVKESK. CDR3 region: CASSRGGGPQETQYF. The CDR3 nucleotides read TGTGCCAGCAGCCGAGGCGGGGGCCCTCAAGAGACCCAGTACTTC. Full variable domain (rest looked up from reference TRBV14 and TRBJ2-5): EAGVTQFPSHSVIEKGQTVTLRCDPISGHDNLYWYRRVMGKEIKFLLHFVKESKQDESGMPNNRFLAERTGGTYSTLKVQPAELEDSGVYFCASSRGGGPQETQYFGPGTRLLVL.

This chain uses TRBV7-9 with TRBJ1-4; TRBD1 agrees at 9 bases. CDR1 and CDR2 (germline): SEHNR, FQNEAQ (reference sequence). The CDR3 has 15 residues. The J segment lost 6 bases and the V segment lost 5 bases, leaving 7 bases of the junction unmatched. The CDR3 nucleotides read TGTGCCAGCAGCGGGACAGGGAACGCGCATGAAAAACTGTTTTTT. As protein: CASSGTGNAHEKLFF.

Concerning this clonotype: The conserved closing phenylalanine or tryptophan is absent in this CDR3, likely reflecting a read error. The chain combines TRBV5-1 with TRBJ1-2, with 8 nucleotides matching TRBD1. Germline assignment: CDR1 SGHRS and CDR2 YFSETQ. This CDR3 comprises 14 residues. After removal of 4 bases from V and 6 bases from J, the junction contained 8 bases not matched to a gene. CDR3 DNA sequence: TGCGCCAGCAGCCCCTGGACAGGGTCGAATGGCTACACCTGC. Translated: CASSPWTGSNGYTC.

In its sample, this clonotype was seen a few times. The rearrangement joins TRBV20-1 to TRBJ1-2; D call uncertain. Trimming pared 6 bases from V and 2 bases from J, leaving 13 bases between. Germline V gene lookup returns CDR1 DFQATT and CDR2 SNEGSKA (reference sequence). This CDR3 spans 13 amino acids. CDR3 residues: CSANPGQNYGYTF. CDR3 nucleotide sequence: TGCAGTGCCAACCCGGGCCAAAACTATGGCTACACCTTC.

The chain uses TRBV6-1 and TRBJ2-1; either TRBD1 or TRBD2 may fit D (5 bases each). Trimming left V 5 bases short and J 9 bases short, with 17 bases between. CDR1 is MNHNS, CDR2 SASEGT, per germline. The length of the CDR3 is 14 residues. CDR3 protein: CASSTTLGEGEQFF. The CDR3 coding sequence is TGTGCCAGCAGTACTACCCTGGGGGAAGGTGAGCAGTTCTTC.

This clonotype has only a few counts. The chain links TRBV5-1 to TRBJ2-5, with D uncertain. The CDR3 runs to 15 residues. Per germline, CDR1 SGHRS and CDR2 YFSETQ. V lost 0 bases to trimming and J lost 0 bases, with 9 bases between them. CDR3 residues: CASSLALGYQETQYF. The CDR3 DNA reads TGCGCCAGCAGCTTGGCTCTGGGGTACCAAGAGACCCAGTACTTC.

The chain's CDR3 is CAISERLAGTNEQFF. CDR3 bases: TGTGCCATCAGTGAGAGACTAGCGGGGACTAATGAGCAGTTCTTC. This rearrangement joins TRBV10-3 to TRBJ2-1; 11 positions match TRBD2. The CDR3 totals 15 residues. Trimming took 2 bases from V and 7 from J; bases not matched to a gene: 4. Germline V gene sequence: CDR1 ENHRY, CDR2 SYGVKD.

As DNA, the CDR3 is TGTGCCATCAGTGAGGAAGAAAAAACTAGCGCAGATACGCAGTATTTT. The encoded protein is CAISEEEKTSADTQYF. J is TRBJ2-3 and V is TRBV10-3; the match to TRBD2 covers 7 bases. Unmatched junction bases numbered 9, after V lost 2 bases and J lost 4 bases. The CDR3 extends over 16 amino acids. Germline CDR1 is ENHRY and CDR2 is SYGVKD.

The chain recombines TRBV11-2 with TRBJ2-3, with TRBD2 identical over 9 bases. The V and J ends lost 5 bases and 0 bases, in that order; junction bases with no gene match: 9. CDR1 is SGHAT, CDR2 FQNNGV, per germline. The CDR3 contains 17 residues. Here the CDR3 reads CASSHHSGGLSTDTQYF. The CDR3 nucleotides read TGTGCCAGCAGCCACCATAGCGGGGGCTTGAGCACAGATACGCAGTATTTT. Combining the CDR3 with reference TRBV11-2 and TRBJ2-3 gives the whole variable domain EAGVAQSPRYKIIEKRQSVAFWCNPISGHATLYWYQQILGQGPKLLIQFQNNGVVDDSQLPKDRFSAERLKGVDSTLKIQPAKLEDSAVYLCASSHHSGGLSTDTQYFGPGTRLTVL.

V is TRBV5-1 and J is TRBJ2-1, with D tentatively TRBD2 (6 bases). Germline CDR1 reads SGHRS; CDR2 reads YFSETQ. This CDR3 is built from 17 residues. Trimming cost V 0 bases and J 8 bases, with 21 bases left between them. CDR3 region: CASSLAQRAGWWDEQFF. CDR3 nucleotides: TGCGCCAGCAGCTTGGCCCAGCGCGCGGGGTGGTGGGATGAGCAGTTCTTC. Full variable domain (missing parts from reference TRBV5-1 and TRBJ2-1): KAGVTQTPRYLIKTRGQQVTLSCSPISGHRSVSWYQQTPGQGLQFLFEYFSETQRNKGNFPGRFSGRQFSNSRSEMNVSTLELGDSALYLCASSLAQRAGWWDEQFFGPGTRLTVL.

This clonotype was observed a few times. This chain joins TRBV5-1 and TRBJ1-2; 8 nucleotides align to TRBD1. Germline CDR1 SGHRS, CDR2 YFSETQ. Germline trimming cut 0 bases from V and 7 bases from J; bases unmatched to any gene: 8. The CDR3 has 15 residues. The CDR3 reads CASSLVGQGDGGYTF. The CDR3 bases are TGCGCCAGCAGCTTGGTCGGACAGGGAGACGGTGGCTACACCTTC.

The chain joins TRBV4-1 to TRBJ2-5; 11 bases match TRBD2. The CDR3 has 17 amino acids. V shed 0 bases, J shed 4 bases, and the junction held 7 bases outside the gene matches. Germline V gene sequence: CDR1 MGHRA, CDR2 YSYEKL. CDR3 sequence reads: CASSQDHSGGAPETQYF. DNA of the CDR3: TGCGCCAGCAGCCAAGATCATAGCGGGGGGGCCCCAGAGACCCAGTACTTC.